This T cell receptor (beta chain) is drawn from a study of CD8 T cells in ankylosing spondylitis. Study observations and caveats: Reportedly, matched ankylosing spondylitis synovial fluid was significantly enriched for disease-linked clones. Blood of patients with ankylosing spondylitis appeared to be characterized by a TCR beta motif of about eight highly homologous variants. A subset of motif variants has previously been described in the synovial fluid and blood of reactive arthritis.

Quantitative barcoded 5'-RACE was used to prepare TCR beta libraries. TCRdb used MiXCR to reprocess the 5' RACE reads, holding one entry per CDR3 protein. Found here are about 340,000 distinct CDR3 sequences, roughly 14% of them singletons; the top ten hold about 1.1%. This clonotype has only a few counts. As yet, its antigen is unknown. The CDR3 loop spans 14 amino acids. Germline CDR1 and CDR2: SGHRS and YFSETQ. V was trimmed by 3 bases and J by 1 base, leaving 11 bases between them. The origin of this receptor is a male donor with ankylosing spondylitis or in good health (not recorded which). The chain joins TRBV5-1 to TRBJ2-7, with D possibly being TRBD1 (6 bases). The sample comprised blood, either unsorted or a sorted T cell fraction (not recorded which). In nucleotides, the CDR3 is TGCGCCAGCAGCTCGGGCAGGGGATCCTACGAGCAGTACTTC. Translated, it gives CASSSGRGSYEQYF.